These 11 T cell receptor beta chains came from one sample sequenced in a study of CD8+CD57+ T cells in acquired aplastic anemia. Profiles of TCR beta VDJ and CDR3 were generated from a genomic DNA template. TCRdb reprocessed the reads via MiXCR and lists one record per CDR3 protein. The repertoire includes 150,000 to 200,000 distinct CDR3 sequences, 50% to 75% of them detected once, and under 60% sits in the top ten. The sample comprised sorted CD4+, CD8+, or CD8+CD57+ T cells (not recorded which) from PBMCs. The source of these receptors is a human donor in good health.

About this clonotype: This CDR3 is missing its conserved last phenylalanine or tryptophan, likely due to a read error. It is unclear where the CDR3 begins or ends on the DNA, so no DNA is shown, and the CDR3 is as TCRdb lists it. The chain uses TRBV20-1 and TRBJ2-1; TRBD2, the table's D call, lacks a check against the DNA. Counting both end residues, the CDR3 totals 10 amino acids. CDR1 and CDR2 from the germline V gene are DFQATT and SNEGSKA (reference sequence). The CDR3 protein is CSARDRRSSY.

DNA of the CDR3: TGTGCCAGTAGTGTATCGGACAGGAACTATGGCTACACCTTC. Amino acids: CASSVSDRNYGYTF. This rearrangement joins TRBV19 to TRBJ1-2; TRBD1 aligns across 7 bases. Losses at the gene ends were 5 bases for V and 2 bases for J; bases not matched to a gene: 5. CDR1 and CDR2 from the germline V gene are LNHDA and SQIVND (reference sequence). The CDR3 has 14 residues.

The chain uses TRBV7-3 and TRBJ1-5; D is undetermined. V lost 2 bases to trimming and J lost 6 bases, with 8 bases between them. This CDR3 contains 13 residues. Germline assignment: CDR1 SGHTA and CDR2 FQGTGA. CDR3 protein: CASSLSHSQPQHF. CDR3 nucleotide sequence: TGTGCCAGCAGCTTATCTCATAGTCAGCCCCAGCATTTT.

The chain carries TRBV20-1 and TRBJ2-5; D remains unclear. Trimming cost V 6 bases and J 7 bases, with 12 bases left between them. CDR1 DFQATT and CDR2 SNEGSKA come from the germline V gene (reference sequence). This CDR3 has 11 amino acids. The CDR3 sequence is CSATIAGTQYF. Here the CDR3 DNA reads TGCAGTGCCACTATTGCCGGGACCCAGTACTTC.

The gene calls are TRBV12-5 and TRBJ2-5; the D call may be TRBD1 or TRBD2 (5 bases each). Germline assignment: CDR1 LGHNT and CDR2 FRNRAP. CDR3 length: 17 residues. V lost 1 base to trimming and J lost 0 bases, with 15 bases between them. In nucleotides, the CDR3 is TGTGCTAGTGGTTTGGACGGGACCGAGATGTACCAAGAGACCCAGTACTTC. Amino acids: CASGLDGTEMYQETQYF.

This clonotype was counted a few times. V gene TRBV2 combines with J gene TRBJ2-1; 11 bases match TRBD2. This CDR3 is 18 amino acids long. Germline-derived CDR1 and CDR2 are SNHLY and FYNNEI. V gave up 3 bases and J gave up 4 bases; unmatched junction bases: 11. CDR3 DNA: TGTGCCAGCAGTGAGTTACTAGCGGGGGCCCTACATTACAATGAGCAGTTCTTC. Its protein is CASSELLAGALHYNEQFF. Full variable domain (rest looked up from reference TRBV2 and TRBJ2-1): EPEVTQTPSHQVTQMGQEVILRCVPISNHLYFYWYRQILGQKVEFLVSFYNNEISEKSEIFDDQFSVERPDGSNFTLKIRSTKLEDSAMYFCASSELLAGALHYNEQFFGPGTRLTVL.

The gene calls are TRBV5-1 and TRBJ1-2; D unclear. The CDR3 spans 12 residues. V gave up 2 bases and J gave up 8 bases, with 10 bases separating them. Germline V gene lookup returns CDR1 SGHRS and CDR2 YFSETQ. CDR3 loop: CASSFEAEGYTF. The CDR3 nucleotides read TGCGCCAGCAGCTTTGAGGCGGAAGGCTACACCTTC.

The rearrangement uses TRBV6-1 and TRBJ2-5; 8 nucleotides line up with TRBD1. V dropped 6 bases and J dropped 5; count of bases not matched to a gene: 5. Germline lookup yields CDR1 MNHNS and CDR2 SASEGT. The CDR3 has 13 residues. This CDR3 is CASRDRAWETQYF. The CDR3 bases are TGTGCCAGCAGGGACAGGGCTTGGGAGACCCAGTACTTC.

This clonotype showed up many times. The chain is built from TRBV10-2 and TRBJ1-5; 7 positions agree with TRBD1. The germline CDR1 and CDR2 sequences are WSHSY and SAAADI. The CDR3 spans 16 residues. V was clipped by 0 bases and J by 4 bases; unmatched bases: 6. This chain's CDR3 is CASSESRGASNQPQHF. The DNA of the CDR3 is TGCGCCAGCAGTGAGTCCAGGGGGGCGTCGAATCAGCCCCAGCATTTT.

In this sample, this clonotype turned up many times. The chain couples TRBV6-5 to TRBJ1-5; possibly TRBD1 for D (6 bases). This CDR3 has 15 amino acids. Per germline, CDR1 MNHEY and CDR2 SVGAGI. The V end was cut by 8 bases, the J end by 2 bases, with 16 bases between. In DNA form, the CDR3 reads TGTGCCAGCGCGAAGGGGGGTACTGGCAATCAGCCCCAGCATTTT. Its translation is CASAKGGTGNQPQHF.

The chain uses TRBV15 and TRBJ1-3; D not resolved. Germline V gene lookup returns CDR1 LNHNV and CDR2 YYDKDF (reference sequence). This CDR3 region has 16 residues. The germline V and J ends were trimmed by 1 base and 2 bases, with 12 bases remaining between them. This CDR3 reads CATSRGGTKAGNTIYF. The CDR3 region has the DNA TGTGCCACCAGCAGAGGAGGCACGAAGGCTGGAAACACCATATATTTT.